What follows describes a single T cell receptor (beta chain). The sample comes from a study of blood T cell repertoires in COVID-19. Study overall: The United States, Italy and Spain provided the acute and convalescent COVID-19 samples.

This CDR3 spans 17 amino acids. V was pared by 8 bases and J by 2 bases, with 19 bases between. Germline V lookup: CDR1 LNHDA, CDR2 SQIVND (reference sequence). Source study methods: Cell counts per sample came from amplifying reference gene primers. The protocol was immunoSEQ multiplex PCR, while the TCRdb copy is restricted to in-frame clones and leaves out a portion. The D gene and trimming were derived from the DNA, and the V and J assignments and clone size from that table. The sample holds 60,000 to 70,000 clones, 74% seen once. The V call is TRBV19, the J call TRBJ2-6; D is perhaps TRBD1 (6 bases). This sequence originates from a woman older than 75 with acute or convalescent COVID-19. Sample: peripheral blood. CDR3 DNA: TGTGCCAGTCGTAGCGAACAGGGCCCTCCTGGGGCCAACGTCCTGACTTTC. It translates to CASRSEQGPPGANVLTF. Using reference TRBV19 and TRBJ2-6 for the parts outside the CDR3, the full variable domain is DGGITQSPKYLFRKEGQNVTLSCEQNLNHDAMYWYRQDPGQGLRLIYYSQIVNDFQKGDIAEGYSVSREKKESFPLTVTSAQKNPTAFYLCASRSEQGPPGANVLTFGAGSRLTVL.